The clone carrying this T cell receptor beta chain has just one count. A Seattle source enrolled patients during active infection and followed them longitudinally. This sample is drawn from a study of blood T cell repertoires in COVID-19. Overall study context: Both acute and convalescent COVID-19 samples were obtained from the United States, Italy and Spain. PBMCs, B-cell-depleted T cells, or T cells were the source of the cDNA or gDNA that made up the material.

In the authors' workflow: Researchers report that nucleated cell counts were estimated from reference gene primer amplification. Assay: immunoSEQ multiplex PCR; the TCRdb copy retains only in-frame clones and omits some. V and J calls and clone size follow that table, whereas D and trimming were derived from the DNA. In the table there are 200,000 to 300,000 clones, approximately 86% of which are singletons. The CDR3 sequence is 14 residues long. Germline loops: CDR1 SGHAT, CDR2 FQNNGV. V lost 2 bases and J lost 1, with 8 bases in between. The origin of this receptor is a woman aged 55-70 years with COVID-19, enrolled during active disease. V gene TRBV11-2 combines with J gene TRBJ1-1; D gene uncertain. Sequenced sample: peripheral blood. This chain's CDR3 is CASSLLAENTEAFF. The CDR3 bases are TGTGCCAGCAGCTTATTGGCAGAGAACACTGAAGCTTTCTTT.